The rows below give T cell receptor beta chains drawn from one sample of a study of OX40 agonist ivuxolimab in advanced cancers. Repertoires were generated with immunoSEQ multiplex PCR, while TCRdb's copy carries only in-frame clones and drops some. Here the sample spans over 45,000 clones, 88% being singletons. The sequenced sample was CD4+ or CD8+ T cells sorted from blood, obtained in a trial of the OX40 agonist ivuxolimab. All receptors come from an adult with an advanced solid tumor such as melanoma, head and neck, liver or kidney cancer. Each CDR3 is given with its conserved first and last residue. A D gene is named only where the DNA matches it firmly. Not all rows give a size; the values are once, few, many and, for expanded clones, a class.

j_gene,abundance,v_gene,d_gene,CDR3nt,CDR3aa
TRBJ1-2,NA,TRBV5-6,TRBD1,TGTGCCAGCAGCTTGAACCCCGGGACAGGGGTCGGCTATGGCTACACCTTC,CASSLNPGTGVGYGYTF
TRBJ2-3,NA,TRBV5-1,NA,TGCGCCAGCAGCTTGGCTACGGGACAATACACAGATACGCAGTATTTT,CASSLATGQYTDTQYF
TRBJ1-2,few,TRBV19,NA,TGTGCCAGTAGTGAGGGCAGGGCTCACTATGGCTACACCTTC,CASSEGRAHYGYTF
TRBJ1-2,NA,TRBV7-2,TRBD1,TGTGCCAGCAGCGTCCCCGGGACAGGGACGCATGGCTACACCTTC,CASSVPGTGTHGYTF
TRBJ2-1,NA,TRBV6-5,TRBD2,TGTGCCAGCAGTTACCGGGGGGGATTCAATGAGCAGTTCTTC,CASSYRGGFNEQFF
TRBJ1-5,NA,TRBV19,NA,TGTGCCAGTAGTGGGCAGGCCCTCAATCAGCCCCAGCATTTT,CASSGQALNQPQHF
TRBJ1-3,NA,TRBV7-9,NA,TGTGCCAGCAGCCCTACCGGACAGATCTCTGGAAACACCATATATTTT,CASSPTGQISGNTIYF
TRBJ1-6,NA,TRBV7-9,NA,TGTGCCAGCAGCTTAGTTAATTCACCCCTCCACTTT,CASSLVNSPLHF
TRBJ2-7,NA,TRBV30,TRBD2,TGTGCCTCCATCGTACCTAGCGGGAGGGCCTACCTCTACGAGCAGTACTTC,CASIVPSGRAYLYEQYF
TRBJ1-6,NA,TRBV7-2,TRBD1,TGTGCCAGCAGCTTATTTTCATCGGGACAGGGGGCTGGGTCACCCCTCCACTTT,CASSLFSSGQGAGSPLHF
TRBJ2-3,NA,TRBV11-2,NA,TGTGCCAGCAGCTTCGGGGAGGATACGCAGTATTTT,CASSFGEDTQYF
TRBJ2-3,NA,TRBV6-4,TRBD2,TGTGCCAGCAGTGGCCGGGGGGATGGAGATACGCAGTATTTT,CASSGRGDGDTQYF
TRBJ1-2,NA,TRBV6-6,NA,TGTGCCAGCAGTTACGCCTATGGCTACACCTTC,CASSYAYGYTF
TRBJ2-2,NA,TRBV27,NA,TGTGCCACGGGCGGGTTCATGATCGGGGAGCTGTTTTTT,CATGGFMIGELFF
TRBJ2-5,NA,TRBV10-3,TRBD2,TGTGCCATCGGGGGGAGACTAGCGGGGAAAGAGACCCAGTACTTC,CAIGGRLAGKETQYF
TRBJ2-3,NA,TRBV19,NA,TGTGCCAGTAGTCCAAGCGGTCCCCTCGCAGATACGCAGTATTTT,CASSPSGPLADTQYF
TRBJ1-2,NA,TRBV7-9,TRBD1,TGTGCCAGCAGCTCGCCGGGACAGGGCAACTATGGCTACACCTTC,CASSSPGQGNYGYTF
TRBJ2-2,NA,TRBV18,TRBD1,TGTGCCAGCTCACTAAGGACAGGGAACACCGGGGAGCTGTTTTTT,CASSLRTGNTGELFF
TRBJ1-1,NA,TRBV7-6,NA,TGTGCCAGCAGCCCCGTCCAAAACACTGAAGCTTTCTTT,CASSPVQNTEAFF
TRBJ1-1,NA,TRBV28,TRBD1,TGTGCCAGCAGTTCAGTCCGGGGGACAGGGGGCGTTTTCCCGAACACTGAAGCTTTCTTT,CASSSVRGTGGVFPNTEAFF
TRBJ1-1,NA,TRBV18,NA,TGTGCCAGCTCACGCCGCTACGTTGGGGACGTGGACACTGAAGCTTTCTTT,CASSRRYVGDVDTEAFF
TRBJ1-2,NA,TRBV18,TRBD1,TGTGCCAGCTCCCCGGAGTCAGGGGGAAGGTCTGGCTACACCTTC,CASSPESGGRSGYTF
TRBJ1-2,NA,TRBV7-9,NA,TGTGCCAGCCGTCGCCAGGACAGCGTATATGGCTACACCTTC,CASRRQDSVYGYTF
TRBJ1-3,once,TRBV9,NA,TGTGCCAGCAGCGTGAGCCCGGCTCCCCTAGGAAACACCATATATTTT,CASSVSPAPLGNTIYF
TRBJ2-1,NA,TRBV6-1,TRBD2,TGTGCCAGCAGTGTTGGGACTAGCGGGTACAATGAGCAGTTCTTC,CASSVGTSGYNEQFF
TRBJ1-2,NA,TRBV7-2,NA,TGTGCCAGCAGCAACAGGAACTATGGCTACACCTTC,CASSNRNYGYTF
TRBJ1-2,NA,TRBV7-2,NA,TGTGCCAGCAGCAAGGGGGAAGGAACCCTGGCCTATGGCTACACCTTC,CASSKGEGTLAYGYTF
TRBJ1-3,NA,TRBV28,NA,TGTGCCAGCGAGGGGTACACCATATATTTT,CASEGYTIYF
TRBJ2-1,NA,TRBV6-5,NA,TGTGCCAGCAGTGTGGAAGCACAGGATGAGCAGTTCTTC,CASSVEAQDEQFF
TRBJ2-7,NA,TRBV5-5,NA,TGTGCCAGCCGACAAGCCCCTTCCTACGAGCAGTACTTC,CASRQAPSYEQYF
TRBJ1-1,NA,TRBV7-2,TRBD1,TGTGCCAGCAGCGAGGGACAGTTGAACACTGAAGCTTTCTTT,CASSEGQLNTEAFF
TRBJ2-2,NA,TRBV2,NA,TGTGCCAGCATTGCAGCGAACACCGGGGAGCTGTTTTTT,CASIAANTGELFF
TRBJ2-3,NA,TRBV7-9,NA,TGTGCCAGCAGCCTGGGACTGGCACCTGTAGATACGCAGTATTTT,CASSLGLAPVDTQYF
TRBJ2-7,NA,TRBV18,TRBD1,TGTGCCAGCTCACTTGGGACAGGCTACGAGCAGTACTTC,CASSLGTGYEQYF
TRBJ2-3,NA,TRBV5-6,NA,TGTGCCAGCAGCTTCAGGCGGAGGGGGCCAGATACGCAGTATTTT,CASSFRRRGPDTQYF
TRBJ1-1,NA,TRBV25-1,TRBD1,TGTGCCAGCAGTGATACAGGGGGCGAATCTGAAGCTTTCTTT,CASSDTGGESEAFF
TRBJ2-1,NA,TRBV5-4,NA,TGTGCCAGCAGCTTGACCCGGGACTGGCCATACAATGAGCAGTTCTTC,CASSLTRDWPYNEQFF
TRBJ1-6,NA,TRBV6-5,NA,TGTGCCAGCAGTTGGGGAGACAGGTCTAATTCACCCCTCCACTTT,CASSWGDRSNSPLHF
TRBJ1-2,NA,TRBV14,NA,TGTGCCAGCAGCCATGGGGGAGGAGGCTACACCTTC,CASSHGGGGYTF
TRBJ1-3,few,TRBV6-5,TRBD1,TGTGCCAGCATGTTAGGGACAGGGGGAAACACCATATATTTT,CASMLGTGGNTIYF
TRBJ1-4,NA,TRBV6-1,NA,TGTGCCAGCAGTGACGGTACACCATATGAAAAACTGTTTTTT,CASSDGTPYEKLFF
TRBJ2-6,NA,TRBV28,NA,TGTGCCAGCGGGACTTCAAGCTCTGGGGCCAACGTCCTGACTTTC,CASGTSSSGANVLTF
TRBJ2-7,NA,TRBV4-2,TRBD2,TGTGCCAGCAGCCAAACCTTGGCGGGGGGCAACGAGCAGTACTTC,CASSQTLAGGNEQYF
TRBJ1-5,NA,TRBV7-2,NA,TGTGCCAGCAGCTTAGGGGCGTCGGGCAATCAGCCCCAGCATTTT,CASSLGASGNQPQHF
TRBJ1-4,NA,TRBV7-9,NA,TGTGCCAGCAGCTTTCCAGGAAATGAAAAACTGTTTTTT,CASSFPGNEKLFF
TRBJ2-5,NA,TRBV28,TRBD1,TGTGCCAGCAGCACAGGACAGGGGTCAAAAGAGACCCAGTACTTC,CASSTGQGSKETQYF
TRBJ2-1,few,TRBV9,TRBD2,TGTGCCAGCAGCCCTCCGAGACTAGCGGGAGGGCCCAATGAGCAGTTCTTC,CASSPPRLAGGPNEQFF
TRBJ2-2,NA,TRBV6-5,NA,TGTGCCAGCAGTTACCTCGTCTTAGACACCGGGGAGCTGTTTTTT,CASSYLVLDTGELFF
TRBJ2-1,NA,TRBV9,TRBD1,TGTGCCAGCAGCGTAGGGGCGACAGGGGATTACAATGAGCAGTTCTTC,CASSVGATGDYNEQFF
TRBJ2-1,NA,TRBV4-3,TRBD2,TGCGCCAGCAGCGATAGCGGGGGCCTCAACAATGAGCAGTTCTTC,CASSDSGGLNNEQFF
TRBJ1-2,NA,TRBV5-6,NA,TGTGCCAGCAGCTGGGCCCTCTATGGCTACACCTTC,CASSWALYGYTF
TRBJ1-5,NA,TRBV19,NA,TGTGCCAGTAGTATTGTAGGGGACCAGCAAACCCAGCATTTT,CASSIVGDQQTQHF
TRBJ1-4,NA,TRBV4-1,NA,TGCGCCAGCAGCAAAAGGGGAAGTGCAACTAATGAAAAACTGTTTTTT,CASSKRGSATNEKLFF
TRBJ2-1,NA,TRBV6-5,TRBD2,TGTGCCAGCAGTTACTCGTGGCGGGGGGCCTACAATGAGCAGTTCTTC,CASSYSWRGAYNEQFF